The 14 T cell receptor beta chains given below trace back to one sample, sequenced in a study of human T cells and chemical hapten exposure. As for time point: patch test 2, 6 weeks after DPC sensitization. Treatment noted: therapeutic diphenylcyclopropenone sensitization with weekly scalp DPC. TCRdb reprocessed the RACE reads via MiXCR and lists one record per CDR3 protein. The repertoire includes some 80,000 distinct CDR3 sequences, more than 8.5% of them detected once, and 2% to 2.5% sits in the top ten. The material was whole blood, obtained in connection with sensitization to the hapten diphenylcyclopropenone (DPC). Receptors were obtained from a woman aged 30 to 39 with alopecia areata. Some clones in this sample may be carry-over from other donors' samples.

This clonotype was observed many times. The V call is TRBV10-3, the J call TRBJ1-6; 7 nucleotides agree with TRBD1. CDR3 size: 13 residues. The germline CDR1 and CDR2 sequences are ENHRY and SYGVKD. V gave up 11 bases and J gave up 7 bases; unmatched junction bases: 8. The CDR3, as DNA: TGTGCCTCCGGGGACAGAGAAAATTCACCCCTCCACTTT. Its translation is CASGDRENSPLHF.

The V gene is TRBV28, the J gene TRBJ1-6; no clear D gene. Per the germline V gene, CDR1 is MDHEN and CDR2 is SYDVKM. Deletions cut 5 bases from V and 7 bases from J, with 9 bases between. This CDR3 region has 13 residues. This CDR3 is CASSVPPNSPLHF. DNA for the CDR3: TGTGCCAGCAGTGTACCCCCGAATTCACCCCTCCACTTT.

This chain joins TRBV11-2 and TRBJ1-1, with D maybe TRBD1 (6 bases). From germline, CDR1 is SGHAT and CDR2 FQNNGV. This CDR3 comprises 12 residues. V lost 1 base, J lost 12 bases, and 12 bases lay in between. CDR3 loop: CASSLAGGETFF. The CDR3 DNA reads as TGTGCCAGCAGCTTAGCCGGGGGCGAAACTTTCTTT.

Ten or more counts support this clonotype. V gene TRBV5-6 combines with J gene TRBJ1-2; 8 nucleotides line up with TRBD1. Germline V lookup: CDR1 SGHDT, CDR2 YYEEEE. V shed 1 base, J shed 11 bases, and the junction held 10 bases outside the gene matches. The CDR3 covers 14 residues. The chain's CDR3 is CASSLPGTGFFYTF. The CDR3 DNA sequence: TGTGCCAGCAGCTTGCCCGGGACAGGATTCTTTTACACCTTC.

This clonotype was detected many times. The chain uses TRBV4-3 and TRBJ1-5; D unclear. CDR1 is LGHNA, CDR2 YSLEER, per germline. CDR3 size: 15 residues. The V and J ends lost 0 bases and 3 bases respectively, with 9 bases between them. As DNA, the CDR3 is TGCGCCAGCAGCCAAGATTGGGGTCACAATCAGCCCCAGCATTTT. Its translation is CASSQDWGHNQPQHF.

This clonotype was recorded many times. The chain is built from TRBV18 and TRBJ2-3; no definite D call. The CDR3 extends over 11 amino acids. Germline-derived CDR1 and CDR2 are KGHSH and LQKENI. V gave up 5 bases and J gave up 5 bases, with 5 bases separating them. The CDR3: CASSSQDTQYF. The CDR3 DNA is TGTGCCAGCTCATCCCAAGATACGCAGTATTTT.

At least ten counts were recorded for this clonotype. The chain is built from TRBV5-4 and TRBJ2-7; 8 positions match TRBD2. The CDR3 consists of 13 residues. V lost 4 bases to trimming and J lost 7 bases; unmatched junction nucleotides: 7. Germline V gene sequence: CDR1 SGHNT, CDR2 YYREEE (reference sequence). The CDR3 region has the DNA TGTGCCAGCAGCCTTCTAGCGGGTGAAGAGCAGTACTTC. Protein: CASSLLAGEEQYF.

This clonotype has a count of ten or more. The gene calls are TRBV12-3 or TRBV12-4 and TRBJ1-4; weak D call: TRBD1 (5 bases). This CDR3 region has 14 residues. The V end lost 8 bases, the J end lost 6 bases, and 16 bases lay between the germline ends. CDR3 in amino acids: CASSSSGAYEKLFF. CDR3 sequence (DNA): TGTGCCAGCTCCTCATCCGGGGCGTATGAAAAACTGTTTTTT.

This clonotype was counted only a few times. This chain connects TRBV28 to TRBJ2-7; 9 positions match TRBD1. The CDR3 consists of 14 residues. CDR1 and CDR2 (germline): MDHEN, SYDVKM. V was pared by 6 bases and J by 0 bases, with 3 bases of the junction left unmatched. CDR3 sequence: CASRGTGPSYEQYF. The CDR3 nucleotides read TGTGCCAGCAGGGGGACAGGGCCCTCCTACGAGCAGTACTTC.

This clonotype was recorded many times. The rearrangement links TRBV29-1 to TRBJ2-3; D call uncertain. Between the trimmed V and J ends, which lost 6 bases and 3 bases, there was a span of 16 bases. The CDR3 runs to 14 residues. Germline CDR1 SQVTM, CDR2 ANQGSEA. CDR3 amino acids: CSVRLRPRTDTQYF. The CDR3 DNA is TGCAGCGTGCGCCTCCGTCCGAGAACAGATACGCAGTATTTT.

This clonotype occurred many times. The gene calls are TRBV7-9 and TRBJ1-1, with D hard to call. Trimming removed 6 bases at V and 1 base at J, with 9 bases between. Germline CDR1 and CDR2: SEHNR and FQNEAQ (reference sequence). This CDR3 has 13 residues. CDR3: CASSSSANTEAFF. For the CDR3, the DNA is TGTGCCAGCAGTTCCTCGGCGAACACTGAAGCTTTCTTT.

The CDR3 spells CAWSVASGATDTQYF. The CDR3 DNA reads TGTGCCTGGAGTGTTGCTAGCGGGGCCACAGATACGCAGTATTTT. The chain uses TRBV30 and TRBJ2-3, with 9 bases aligning to TRBD2. The V and J ends lost 0 bases and 2 bases, in that order; junction bases with no gene match: 3. Germline V gene lookup returns CDR1 GTSNPN and CDR2 SVGIG (reference sequence). CDR3 length: 15 residues.

This clonotype was seen repeatedly, ten times or more. The chain uses TRBV5-1 and TRBJ2-2; D gene ambiguous. The CDR3 length is 13 residues. Between the trimmed V and J ends, which lost 5 bases and 5 bases, there was a span of 10 bases. The germline CDR1 and CDR2 sequences are SGHRS and YFSETQ. The CDR3 nucleotides read TGCGCCAGCAGACCCTCGATTACCGGGGAGCTGTTTTTT. Translation gives CASRPSITGELFF.

This clonotype was detected many times. The chain has TRBV6-4 and TRBJ1-1; D is unresolved. The CDR3 covers 15 residues. Per germline, CDR1 MRHNA and CDR2 SNTAGT. V was clipped by 2 bases and J by 0 bases, with 10 bases between them. CDR3 residues: CASSDRLPMNTEAFF. CDR3 DNA sequence: TGTGCCAGCAGTGACCGGTTACCGATGAACACTGAAGCTTTCTTT.